The 21 T cell receptor beta chains presented below share a single source sample, sequenced in a study of control samples from healthy donors and cancer patients. Only in-frame clones appear in the TCRdb table, and some are missing; sequencing was by immunoSEQ multiplex PCR. Among more than 70,000 clones listed, just over 90% were seen once. The sample taken for sequencing was blood. The receptor source for this set is a woman in her 30s in good health.

The chain employs TRBV30 and TRBJ1-3; no firm D call. The V gene's germline CDR1 is GTSNPN and CDR2 SVGIG (reference sequence). This CDR3 is 13 amino acids long. Deletions cut 0 bases from V and 4 bases from J, with 7 bases between. As DNA, the CDR3 is TGTGCCTGGAGTGTAACACAGGGAAACACCATATATTTT. Its translation is CAWSVTQGNTIYF.

Regarding this clone: Sequence at one end of the junction differs from germline and may be a read error. The chain has TRBV7-2 and TRBJ2-1; no firm D call. Per germline, CDR1 SGHTA and CDR2 FQGNSA. The CDR3 is 15 residues long. CDR3 sequence reads: CAGSPEVGGYNEQFF. As DNA, the CDR3 is TGTGCCGGCAGCCCTGAAGTGGGCGGATACAATGAGCAGTTCTTC.

This chain uses TRBV7-6 with TRBJ2-7; perhaps D is TRBD1 or TRBD2 (5 bases each). Trimming took off 0 bases at V and 1 base at J, with 19 bases between the two ends. In germline, CDR1 is SGHVS, CDR2 FNYEAQ. The CDR3 is 18 amino acids. CDR3 sequence: CASSLAGDSETHSYEQYF. CDR3 sequence (DNA): TGTGCCAGCAGCTTAGCGGGGGATAGCGAGACACATTCCTACGAGCAGTACTTC.

The genes are TRBV27 and TRBJ1-4; D possibly corresponds to TRBD1 (6 bases). The V gene's germline CDR1 is MNHEY and CDR2 SMNVEV (reference sequence). CDR3 length: 15 residues. Trimming left V 6 bases short and J 10 bases short, with 21 bases between. The DNA of the CDR3 is TGTGCCAGCAGGGGGGGAGGGACACCTCGAGGAAAACTGTTTTTT. Translation gives CASRGGGTPRGKLFF.

This CDR3 reads CASRKAARDNSPLHF. DNA of the CDR3: TGCGCCAGCAGAAAGGCCGCGAGGGATAATTCACCCCTCCACTTT. The genes are TRBV10-2 and TRBJ1-6, with no clear D. The CDR3 totals 15 residues. Germline CDR1 and CDR2: WSHSY and SAAADI. V was shortened by 6 bases and J by 5 bases, with 14 bases between the two germline ends.

This clone has a single count. The CDR3 is CASSDGQAHEKLFF. The CDR3 nucleotides are TGCGCCAGCAGTGACGGACAGGCGCATGAAAAACTGTTTTTT. The rearrangement links TRBV10-1 to TRBJ1-4; 7 nucleotides agree with TRBD1. Germline V gives CDR1 WNHNN, CDR2 SYGVQD (reference sequence). CDR3 length equals 14 residues. The junction had 4 bases not matched to a gene; V was cut back by 3 bases and J by 6 bases.

V and J are TRBV7-9 and TRBJ1-4; D is uncertain. The CDR3 sequence is 14 residues long. Trimming cost V 5 bases and J 4 bases, with 11 bases left between them. Germline V gene lookup returns CDR1 SEHNR and CDR2 FQNEAQ (reference sequence). The CDR3: CASSTGDGNEKLFF. The CDR3 bases are TGTGCCAGCAGCACGGGTGACGGTAATGAAAAACTGTTTTTT. Combining the CDR3 with reference TRBV7-9 and TRBJ1-4 gives the whole variable domain DTGVSQNPRHKITKRGQNVTFRCDPISEHNRLYWYRQTLGQGPEFLTYFQNEAQLEKSRLLSDRFSAERPKGSFSTLEIQRTEQGDSAMYLCASSTGDGNEKLFFGSGTQLSVL.

The chain is built from TRBV29-1 and TRBJ2-7, with D perhaps assigned TRBD1 or TRBD2 (6 bases each). Germline V lookup: CDR1 SQVTM, CDR2 ANQGSEA. Trimming cost V 6 bases and J 7 bases, with 19 bases left between them. The CDR3 length is 13 residues. CDR3 region: CSVAFGRGGEQYF. The CDR3 nucleotides are TGCAGCGTGGCTTTCGGCAGGGGAGGAGAGCAGTACTTC.

As DNA, the CDR3 is TGCAGCATACAGGAAGCGGGAGAGGTCGAGCAGTACTTC. Its translation is CSIQEAGEVEQYF. V and J are TRBV29-1 and TRBJ2-7, with TRBD2 matching 8 bases. The CDR3 has 13 amino acids. V lost 8 bases, J lost 6 bases, and 12 bases stayed unmatched. Germline CDR1 and CDR2: SQVTM and ANQGSEA.

The chain joins TRBV19 to TRBJ1-5; 8 bases agree with TRBD1. Germline loops: CDR1 LNHDA, CDR2 SQIVND (reference sequence). The junction had 11 bases not matched to a gene; V was cut back by 11 bases and J by 5 bases. This CDR3 is built from 14 residues. The CDR3 is CAGSTTGDYQPQHF. The CDR3 DNA reads TGTGCCGGATCTACGACAGGGGATTATCAGCCCCAGCATTTT.

The V and J genes are TRBV6-5 and TRBJ1-3; D gene uncertain. The ends were cut back, 8 bases at V and 0 bases at J, with 11 bases in the middle. The length of the CDR3 is 14 residues. The germline CDR1 and CDR2 sequences are MNHEY and SVGAGI. In DNA, the CDR3 is TGTGCCAGCGAGTCCCAAGTCTCTGGAAACACCATATATTTT. This codes for CASESQVSGNTIYF.

This clone appeared once. DNA for the CDR3: TGTGCCAGTACCCCTATTAGGGGTCGGCATTCACCCCTCCACTTT. As protein: CASTPIRGRHSPLHF. The V and J genes are TRBV21-1 and TRBJ1-6; TRBD1 is taken as the D call from the table, unchecked against the DNA. TRBV21-1 is noted as a pseudogene. This CDR3 is built from 15 residues.

The table lists this clone with a count of one. CDR3 loop: CASSFFQETQYF. DNA for the CDR3: TGTGCCAGCAGCTTTTTTCAAGAGACCCAGTACTTC. This chain connects TRBV7-2 to TRBJ2-5, with D unresolved. CDR3 size: 12 residues. V shed 3 bases and J shed 2 bases, with 4 bases lying between them. Germline V CDR1 and CDR2: SGHTA, FQGNSA.

The chain links TRBV9 to TRBJ2-2, with 12 bases matching TRBD1. CDR3 length: 16 residues. Germline CDR1 is SGDLS and CDR2 is YYNGEE. Trimming cost V 4 bases and J 4 bases; bases outside gene matches: 5. CDR3 nucleotides: TGTGCCAGCAGCCCCCCGGGACAGGGGGCCACCGGGGAGCTGTTTTTT. Translation: CASSPPGQGATGELFF.

The V gene is TRBV9, the J gene TRBJ2-1, with D possibly matching TRBD2 (5 bases). V was trimmed by 4 bases and J by 7 bases, leaving 18 bases between them. Germline CDR1 SGDLS, CDR2 YYNGEE. The CDR3 totals 15 residues. CDR3 coding DNA: TGTGCCAGCAGCACCCGTGGTCTAGCAGTGAATGAGCAGTTCTTC. This sequence encodes CASSTRGLAVNEQFF.

The DNA for the CDR3 is TGTGCCAGCAGCTTGGCCAAGGCGGAAAGCCATCGGTACTTC. Amino acid sequence: CASSLAKAESHRYF. J is TRBJ2-5 and V is TRBV5-4; D gene unclear. Germline CDR1 reads SGHNT; CDR2 reads YYREEE (reference sequence). The V and J ends lost 0 bases and 13 bases respectively, with 19 bases between them. The CDR3 is made up of 14 amino acids.

The gene calls are TRBV29-1 and TRBJ1-2; weak D call: TRBD1 (6 bases). With 1 base removed from V and 3 bases from J, the gap between germline ends came to 9 bases. The CDR3 loop spans 13 amino acids. CDR1 and CDR2 from the germline V gene are SQVTM and ANQGSEA. The CDR3 here is CSVEGGPDYGYTF. In nucleotides, the CDR3 is TGCAGCGTTGAAGGGGGGCCGGACTATGGCTACACCTTC.

The chain links TRBV7-8 to TRBJ1-2, with 8 nucleotides matching TRBD1. The V gene's germline CDR1 is SGHVS and CDR2 FQNEAQ. This CDR3 is 15 amino acids long. With 5 bases clipped from V and 4 bases from J, the junction kept 9 bases outside the gene matches. Written as DNA, the CDR3 is TGTGCCAGCAGCACACCGGGGGGACAGGTCTATGGCTACACCTTC. Translated: CASSTPGGQVYGYTF. Looking up the rest from reference TRBV7-8 and TRBJ1-2 gives the full variable domain: GAGVSQSPRYKVAKRGQDVALRCDPISGHVSLFWYQQALGQGPEFLTYFQNEAQLDKSGLPSDRFFAERPEGSVSTLKIQRTQQEDSAVYLCASSTPGGQVYGYTFGSGTRLTVV.

The V and J genes are TRBV4-1 and TRBJ2-1; D is tentatively TRBD1 or TRBD2 (5 bases each). From germline, CDR1 is MGHRA and CDR2 YSYEKL. The ends were cut back, 4 bases at V and 2 bases at J, with 12 bases in the middle. This CDR3 contains 15 residues. This CDR3 is CASSRAGTTYNEQFF. The CDR3 bases are TGCGCCAGCAGCCGCGCCGGGACCACCTACAATGAGCAGTTCTTC.

The V gene is TRBV24-1, the J gene TRBJ2-3, with D perhaps TRBD1 (6 bases). Germline V lookup: CDR1 KGHDR, CDR2 SFDVKD. The CDR3 has 14 residues. V was clipped by 5 bases and J by 4 bases, with 12 bases between them. The CDR3 loop reads CATSAARGSDTQYF. Here the CDR3 DNA reads TGTGCCACCAGTGCGGCCAGGGGTTCAGATACGCAGTATTTT.

The chain carries TRBV5-1 and TRBJ2-4, with D possibly TRBD1 on 5 matching bases. Per germline, CDR1 SGHRS and CDR2 YFSETQ. The CDR3 has 16 residues. Trimming removed 5 bases from V and 4 bases from J, with 19 bases in between. The CDR3 is CASSPKGKGPKNIQYF. In DNA, the CDR3 is TGCGCCAGCAGTCCCAAGGGGAAGGGCCCTAAAAACATTCAGTACTTC.